The 8 T cell receptor beta chains below were found in one sample sequenced in a study of T cell responses to AZD1222 COVID-19 vaccine. Sequenced by immunoSEQ multiplex PCR; TCRdb stores in-frame clones only, minus some. The sample contains about 150,000 clones, 85% to 95% of which appear only once. Material: peripheral blood, obtained on day 0 of AZD1222 vaccination. The receptor source for this set is an adult in good health.

The CDR3 reads CASSRGKDSSYEQYF. The CDR3 nucleotides are TGTGCCAGCTCGCGGGGAAAGGATAGCTCCTACGAGCAGTACTTC. The chain links TRBV18 to TRBJ2-7, with TRBD2 as a possible D gene (6 bases). The germline CDR1 and CDR2 sequences are KGHSH and LQKENI. The CDR3 sequence is 15 residues long. The V and J ends lost 6 bases and 0 bases respectively, with 15 bases between them.

A remark on this clone: Additional DNA sequences in this sample encode the identical CDR3. V gene TRBV2 combines with J gene TRBJ1-1, with 7 bases fitting TRBD1. Germline V lookup: CDR1 SNHLY, CDR2 FYNNEI. The V segment lost 8 bases and the J segment 1 base; nucleotides outside the gene matches: 4. The CDR3 loop spans 13 amino acids. The CDR3 DNA follows: TGTGCCAGCCGCGGGACAGCGAACACTGAAGCTTTCTTT. The encoded protein is CASRGTANTEAFF. Based on the CDR3 plus reference TRBV2 and TRBJ1-1, the full variable domain is EPEVTQTPSHQVTQMGQEVILRCVPISNHLYFYWYRQILGQKVEFLVSFYNNEISEKSEIFDDQFSVERPDGSNFTLKIRSTKLEDSAMYFCASRGTANTEAFFGQGTRLTVV.

This rearrangement joins TRBV5-5 to TRBJ1-6, with unresolved D. V was shortened by 2 bases and J by 6 bases, with 18 bases between the two germline ends. This CDR3 is built from 17 residues. Per germline, CDR1 SGHKS and CDR2 YYEKEE (reference sequence). CDR3 nucleotides: TGTGCCAGCAGCTTTTCCTACCGTGCCGGGTTTAATTCACCCCTCCACTTT. Residues: CASSFSYRAGFNSPLHF.

V and J are TRBV7-9 and TRBJ1-5; no reliable D call. Germline V gene lookup returns CDR1 SEHNR and CDR2 FQNEAQ (reference sequence). The CDR3 contains 14 residues. V lost 5 bases and J lost 4, with 12 bases in between. The chain's CDR3 is CASSPGSVNQPQHF. The CDR3 DNA follows: TGTGCCAGCAGCCCAGGATCCGTGAATCAGCCCCAGCATTTT. Supplemented by reference TRBV7-9 and TRBJ1-5, the full variable domain reads DTGVSQNPRHKITKRGQNVTFRCDPISEHNRLYWYRQTLGQGPEFLTYFQNEAQLEKSRLLSDRFSAERPKGSFSTLEIQRTEQGDSAMYLCASSPGSVNQPQHFGDGTRLSIL.

This chain joins TRBV28 and TRBJ1-1, with D possibly being TRBD1 (6 bases). This CDR3 spans 14 amino acids. The germline CDR1 and CDR2 sequences are MDHEN and SYDVKM. V was clipped by 7 bases and J by 9 bases, with 21 bases between them. The CDR3 region has the DNA TGTGCCAGCAATCAACAGGGTGACAAACAAAAAGCTTTCTTT. Translation: CASNQQGDKQKAFF.

CDR3 DNA sequence: TGTGCCAGTAGTTCCGTGGGCGAGCAGTACTTC. It specifies CASSSVGEQYF. V gene TRBV19 combines with J gene TRBJ2-7; no definite D call. V dropped 5 bases and J dropped 6 bases, with 8 bases sitting between them. Germline V CDR1 and CDR2: LNHDA, SQIVND (reference sequence). This CDR3 region has 11 residues.

This chain uses TRBV11-1 with TRBJ2-7; no firm D call. Germline-derived CDR1 and CDR2 are SGHAT and FQDESV (reference sequence). V gave up 1 base and J gave up 3 bases, with 4 bases separating them. The CDR3 runs 12 residues. CDR3 DNA sequence: TGTGCCAGCAGCTTAGTGGGCTACGAGCAGTACTTC. Translation: CASSLVGYEQYF.

The V and J genes are TRBV6-4 and TRBJ2-3; 9 bases match TRBD2. The junction had 3 bases not matched to a gene; V was cut back by 5 bases and J by 3 bases. Germline-derived CDR1 and CDR2 are MRHNA and SNTAGT. The CDR3 has 14 residues. As DNA, the CDR3 is TGTGCCAGCAGTTTCCTAGCGGGGACAGATACGCAGTATTTT. This gives the protein CASSFLAGTDTQYF.